The 10 T cell receptor beta chains below all came from one sample that was sequenced in a study of cytomegalovirus exposure and HLA in healthy donors. Data came from immunoSEQ multiplex PCR; TCRdb stores just in-frame clones and leaves some out. The table has some 140,000 clones, roughly nine tenths seen once. Sequences were obtained from PBMCs. These TCRs come from a man aged 18-30 years in good health and CMV-seronegative.

This chain uses TRBV10-2 with TRBJ1-2; 8 nucleotides align to TRBD1. V lost 3 bases, J lost 4 bases, and 10 bases stayed unmatched. Germline lookup yields CDR1 WSHSY and CDR2 SAAADI. The CDR3 extends over 16 amino acids. CDR3 sequence (DNA): TGCGCCAGCAGTGACTTCAGGACAGGGAGCTTCTATGGCTACACCTTC. It encodes CASSDFRTGSFYGYTF.

The chain joins TRBV5-5 to TRBJ2-7, with D maybe TRBD1 (6 bases). Germline CDR1 reads SGHKS; CDR2 reads YYEKEE (reference sequence). The CDR3 is 14 amino acids. V lost 4 bases to trimming and J lost 4 bases, with 15 bases between them. The CDR3 region has the DNA TGTGCCAGCAGCCTCATCCGGACAGCTTACGAGCAGTACTTC. This sequence encodes CASSLIRTAYEQYF.

The J gene is TRBJ2-1, the V gene TRBV5-6; no reliable D call. V was pared by 3 bases and J by 5 bases, with 12 bases between. The CDR3 consists of 14 residues. The germline V gene encodes CDR1 SGHDT and CDR2 YYEEEE. The CDR3 nucleotides read TGTGCCAGCAGCTGGGTGGGCCCACACAATGAGCAGTTCTTC. The encoded protein is CASSWVGPHNEQFF.

The chain links TRBV7-2 to TRBJ1-4; D might be TRBD1 (6 bases). V was trimmed by 5 bases and J by 5 bases, leaving 18 bases between them. The CDR3 contains 16 residues. The germline gives CDR1 SGHTA, CDR2 FQGNSA. CDR3 in amino acids: CASSPGVFGANEKLFF. CDR3 nucleotide sequence: TGTGCCAGCAGCCCAGGGGTATTTGGAGCAAATGAAAAACTGTTTTTT.

The V call is TRBV7-8, the J call TRBJ1-2; 8 bases map to TRBD1. Looked up from germline, CDR1 is SGHVS and CDR2 is FQNEAQ. The CDR3 has 14 residues. Trimming took 4 bases from V and 2 from J; bases not matched to a gene: 3. The CDR3 region is CASSSRTGNYGYTF. In nucleotides, the CDR3 is TGTGCCAGCAGCTCAAGGACAGGGAACTATGGCTACACCTTC.

The chain recombines TRBV7-9 with TRBJ1-1, with D unresolved. Per germline, CDR1 SEHNR and CDR2 FQNEAQ (reference sequence). The V end was cut by 5 bases, the J end by 4 bases, with 11 bases between. The CDR3 runs 13 residues. The CDR3 sequence is CASSPRPGTEAFF. CDR3 in DNA: TGTGCCAGCAGCCCGAGACCGGGCACTGAAGCTTTCTTT.

This chain uses TRBV18 with TRBJ2-3, with TRBD1 as a possible D gene (5 bases). Germline-derived CDR1 and CDR2 are KGHSH and LQKENI. Trimming took 2 bases from V and 6 from J, leaving 9 bases between them. This CDR3 is built from 13 residues. The CDR3 protein is CASSPSGADTQYF. In nucleotides, the CDR3 is TGTGCCAGCTCACCAAGTGGGGCGGATACGCAGTATTTT.

The rearrangement links TRBV7-9 to TRBJ2-7; 7 bases line up with TRBD1. V gave up 5 bases and J gave up 1 base; unmatched junction bases: 5. The CDR3 extends over 14 amino acids. Germline values: CDR1 SEHNR, CDR2 FQNEAQ (reference sequence). In DNA, the CDR3 is TGTGCCAGCAGCGGGACAGTCTCGTCCTACGAGCAGTACTTC. Its translation: CASSGTVSSYEQYF.

The rearrangement joins TRBV7-6 to TRBJ2-7; TRBD1 is a possible D gene (6 bases). This CDR3 has 15 residues. From germline, CDR1 is SGHVS and CDR2 FNYEAQ. Trimming pared 0 bases from V and 3 bases from J, leaving 12 bases between. CDR3 nucleotide sequence: TGTGCCAGCAGCTTAGCAGGGCAGGGGAGCTACGAGCAGTACTTC. Its protein product is CASSLAGQGSYEQYF.

The chain employs TRBV27 and TRBJ1-6, with D perhaps matching TRBD1 (5 bases). V gave up 3 bases and J gave up 7 bases, with 16 bases separating them. This CDR3 spans 16 amino acids. The germline gives CDR1 MNHEY, CDR2 SMNVEV (reference sequence). The CDR3 loop reads CASSFSPDSPNSPLHF. CDR3 coding DNA: TGTGCCAGCAGTTTCTCTCCCGACAGTCCAAATTCACCCCTCCACTTT.